This T cell receptor beta chain emerged from a study of blood T cell repertoires in COVID-19. About the research overall: Whether acute or convalescent, the COVID-19 samples came from the United States, Italy and Spain. T cells, B-cell-depleted T cells, or PBMCs provided the cDNA or gDNA that served as material.

Per the original data handling: Amplification of reference gene primers provided the estimated nucleated cell counts. Some clones are missing from TCRdb's copy, which holds only in-frame ones; the method was immunoSEQ multiplex PCR. V and J calls and clone size are as listed in that table; D and trimming were resolved from the DNA. Seen here are fewer than 250,000 clones, approximately 86% observed once, and the top ten hold 0.55% to 0.75%. This clone was seen more than once but under ten times. Trimming cost V 4 bases and J 6 bases, with 15 bases left between them. This CDR3 has 15 amino acids. Germline-derived CDR1 and CDR2 are KGHDR and SFDVKD.

This sequence joins TRBV24-1 and TRBJ2-1; D possibly corresponds to TRBD2 (5 bases). The sequence came from a man between 35 and 55 years old with acute or convalescent COVID-19. The sequenced sample was peripheral blood. CDR3 DNA: TGTGCCACCAGTGAGAGGAGCGGAGTCGGCAATGAGCAGTTCTTC. Amino acids: CATSERSGVGNEQFF.